The entry below gives a single T cell receptor (beta chain) sequence along with its context. In the original workflow: Amplification from reference gene primers served as the basis for estimated nucleated cell counts. The method was immunoSEQ multiplex PCR; TCRdb's version includes in-frame clones alone and lacks a portion of them. V, J and clone size are those of that table, while D and trimming were read from the DNA. The table has 300,000 or so clones, about 82% seen once. This record comes from a study of blood T cell repertoires in COVID-19. Background on the study: From the United States, Italy and Spain came samples of acute and convalescent COVID-19. The cDNA or gDNA used as material had been derived from T cells, B-cell-depleted T cells, or PBMCs.

The germline CDR1 and CDR2 sequences are SGDLS and YYNGEE. The junction had 7 bases not matched to a gene; V was cut back by 4 bases and J by 4 bases. The CDR3 is 15 amino acids. This TCR was sampled from a woman aged 45-59 years with active or convalescent COVID-19. The rearrangement joins TRBV9 to TRBJ1-3; TRBD1 agrees at 8 bases. What was sequenced was peripheral blood. CDR3 amino acids: CASSPRDRRGNTIYF. In nucleotides, the CDR3 is TGTGCCAGCAGCCCGAGGGACAGGCGGGGAAACACCATATATTTT. Using reference TRBV9 and TRBJ1-3 for the parts outside the CDR3, the full variable domain is DSGVTQTPKHLITATGQRVTLRCSPRSGDLSVYWYQQSLDQGLQFLIQYYNGEERAKGNILERFSAQQFPDLHSELNLSSLELGDSALYFCASSPRDRRGNTIYFGEGSWLTVV.